The clone carrying this T cell receptor (beta chain) was counted at least ten times. This entry is derived from a study of T-cell reconstitution after alpha-beta-depleted transplantation in children. Unique molecular identifiers were built into the TCRbeta library. TCRdb analysed the PCR reads with MiXCR anew, one entry per CDR3 protein. The data contain roughly 200,000 distinct CDR3 sequences, 8% to 9.5% of them seen just once; the ten biggest clones take up around 6%. The germline gives CDR1 SGHRS, CDR2 YFSETQ. This CDR3 spans 13 amino acids. Trimming removed 1 base at V and 0 bases at J, with 4 bases between.

The sequencing used PBMCs from the stem cell graft donor, collected from the stem cell graft. The gene calls are TRBV5-1 and TRBJ2-5, with D uncertain. This TCR was sampled from a human donor who donated a stem cell graft to a child with acute lymphoblastic leukemia. This chain's CDR3 is CASSLRDQETQYF. For the CDR3, the DNA is TGCGCCAGCAGCTTGAGGGACCAAGAGACCCAGTACTTC. Filled out from reference TRBV5-1 and TRBJ2-5, the complete variable domain reads KAGVTQTPRYLIKTRGQQVTLSCSPISGHRSVSWYQQTPGQGLQFLFEYFSETQRNKGNFPGRFSGRQFSNSRSEMNVSTLELGDSALYLCASSLRDQETQYFGPGTRLLVL.